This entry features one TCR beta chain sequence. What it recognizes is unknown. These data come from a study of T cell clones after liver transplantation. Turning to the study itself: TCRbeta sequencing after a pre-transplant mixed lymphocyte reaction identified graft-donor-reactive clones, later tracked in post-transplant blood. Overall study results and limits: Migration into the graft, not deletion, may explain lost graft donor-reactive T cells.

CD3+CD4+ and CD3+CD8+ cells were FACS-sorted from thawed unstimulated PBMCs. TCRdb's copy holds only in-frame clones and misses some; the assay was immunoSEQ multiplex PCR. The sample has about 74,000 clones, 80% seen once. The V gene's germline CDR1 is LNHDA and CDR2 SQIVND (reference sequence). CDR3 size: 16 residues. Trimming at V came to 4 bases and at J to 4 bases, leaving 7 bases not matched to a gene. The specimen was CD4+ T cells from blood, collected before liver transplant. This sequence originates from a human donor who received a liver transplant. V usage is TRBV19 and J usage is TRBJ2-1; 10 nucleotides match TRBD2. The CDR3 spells CASSKTSGVNYNEQFF. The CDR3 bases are TGTGCCAGTAGTAAAACTAGCGGGGTAAATTACAATGAGCAGTTCTTC. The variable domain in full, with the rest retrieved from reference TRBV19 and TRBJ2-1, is DGGITQSPKYLFRKEGQNVTLSCEQNLNHDAMYWYRQDPGQGLRLIYYSQIVNDFQKGDIAEGYSVSREKKESFPLTVTSAQKNPTAFYLCASSKTSGVNYNEQFFGPGTRLTVL.